This T cell receptor beta chain stems from a study of control samples from healthy donors and cancer patients. This clone was detected once. Germline assignment: CDR1 KGHSH and CDR2 LQKENI. Trimming cost V 1 base and J 0 bases; bases outside gene matches: 0. CDR3 size: 15 residues. This table comes from immunoSEQ multiplex PCR, and its TCRdb copy is limited to in-frame clones, with some not included. The data contain some 150,000 clones, 93% of them seen just once; the ten biggest clones take up over 2%. This sequence joins TRBV18 and TRBJ2-3; 8 bases map to TRBD1. Sequencing input: blood. This clonotype was obtained from a man aged 50-60 years in good health. CDR3 nucleotide sequence: TGTGCCAGCTCACCACGACAGGGGAGCACAGATACGCAGTATTTT. It specifies CASSPRQGSTDTQYF.